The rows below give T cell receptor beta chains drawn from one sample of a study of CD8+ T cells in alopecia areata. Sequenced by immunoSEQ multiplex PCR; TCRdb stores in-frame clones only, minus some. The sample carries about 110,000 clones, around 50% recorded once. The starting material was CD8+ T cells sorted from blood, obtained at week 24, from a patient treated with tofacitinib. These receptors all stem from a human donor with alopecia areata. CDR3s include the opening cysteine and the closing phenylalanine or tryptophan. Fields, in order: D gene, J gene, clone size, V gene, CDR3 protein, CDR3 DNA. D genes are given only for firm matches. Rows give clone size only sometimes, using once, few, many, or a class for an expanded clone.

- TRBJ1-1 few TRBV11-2 CASSLGRGRTTGTEAFF TGTGCCAGCAGCTTAGGTAGAGGCCGGACCACAGGCACTGAAGCTTTCTTT
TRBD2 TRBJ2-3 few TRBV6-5 CASTTLAGGTDTQYF TGTGCCAGCACCACACTAGCGGGGGGCACAGATACGCAGTATTTT
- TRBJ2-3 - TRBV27 CASGTPPDTQYF TGTGCCAGCGGGACCCCCCCCGATACGCAGTATTTT
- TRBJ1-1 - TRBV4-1 CASSQRTGNLRAFF TGCGCCAGCAGCCAAAGAACAGGGAACTTGCGAGCTTTCTTT
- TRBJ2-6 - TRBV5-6 CASSWTVGGANVLTF TGTGCCAGCAGCTGGACTGTGGGTGGGGCCAACGTCCTGACTTTC
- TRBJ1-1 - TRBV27 CASSWTVNTEAFF TGTGCCAGCAGTTGGACAGTGAACACTGAAGCTTTCTTT
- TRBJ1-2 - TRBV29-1 CSVETNWGGNYGYTF TGCAGCGTTGAGACGAACTGGGGAGGCAACTATGGCTACACCTTC
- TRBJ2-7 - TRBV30 CAWAGPDDEQYF TGTGCCTGGGCGGGCCCTGACGACGAGCAGTACTTC
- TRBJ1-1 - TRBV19 CASSMTLNTEAFF TGTGCCAGTAGTATGACATTGAACACTGAAGCTTTCTTT
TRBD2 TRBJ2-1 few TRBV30 CAWSLADNEQFF TGTGCCTGGAGCCTAGCGGACAATGAGCAGTTCTTC
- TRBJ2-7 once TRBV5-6 CASRWALGDEQYF TGTGCCAGCAGGTGGGCGCTCGGGGACGAGCAGTACTTC
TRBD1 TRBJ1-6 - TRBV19 CASSIRDSNSPLHF TGTGCCAGTAGTATACGGGACAGCAATTCACCCCTCCACTTT
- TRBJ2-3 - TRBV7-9 CASSVGRERTDTQYF TGTGCCAGCAGCGTTGGCAGGGAGAGGACAGATACGCAGTATTTT
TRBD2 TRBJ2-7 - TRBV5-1 CASSSRDYNYEQYF TGCGCCAGCAGCTCCAGGGACTATAACTACGAGCAGTACTTC
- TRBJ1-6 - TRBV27 CASSFGSVNSPLHF TGTGCCAGCAGTTTCGGGTCGGTGAATTCACCCCTCCACTTT
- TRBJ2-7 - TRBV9 CASSPGLGVSYEQYF TGTGCCAGCAGCCCAGGGTTGGGGGTGTCCTACGAGCAGTACTTC
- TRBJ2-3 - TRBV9 CASSVTDDLVTDTQYF TGTGCCAGCAGCGTAACAGATGATCTAGTCACAGATACGCAGTATTTT
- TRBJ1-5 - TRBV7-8 CASSSGGNQPQHF TGTGCCAGCAGCTCCGGGGGGAATCAGCCCCAGCATTTT
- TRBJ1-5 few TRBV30 CAWGSLYSNQPQHF TGTGCCTGGGGTTCGTTGTATAGCAATCAGCCCCAGCATTTT
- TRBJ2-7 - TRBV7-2 CASSLGGADEQYF TGTGCCAGCAGCTTGGGCGGTGCAGACGAGCAGTACTTC
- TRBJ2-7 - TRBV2 CASIIFGGTTTYEQYF TGTGCCAGCATTATCTTCGGCGGGACAACTACCTACGAGCAGTACTTC
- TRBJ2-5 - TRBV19 CASSIQALPRGETQYF TGTGCCAGTAGTATTCAAGCTCTTCCGAGGGGAGAGACCCAGTACTTC
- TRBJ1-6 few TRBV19 CASESGREYSPLHF TGTGCCAGCGAGAGCGGAAGGGAATATTCACCCCTCCACTTT
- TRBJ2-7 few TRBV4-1 CASSHKSMYEQYF TGCGCCAGCAGCCACAAGAGTATGTACGAGCAGTACTTC
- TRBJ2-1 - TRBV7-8 CASSWLKKSEQFF TGTGCCAGCAGCTGGCTAAAAAAGAGCGAGCAGTTCTTC
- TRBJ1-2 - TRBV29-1 CSVETSRGSNYGYTF TGCAGCGTTGAAACAAGCAGGGGATCTAACTATGGCTACACCTTC
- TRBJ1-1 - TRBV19 CASISGFSNTEAFF TGTGCCAGTATCTCGGGTTTCTCGAACACTGAAGCTTTCTTT
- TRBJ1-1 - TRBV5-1 CASSLNQGTITEAFF TGCGCCAGCAGCTTGAATCAGGGAACGATTACTGAAGCTTTCTTT
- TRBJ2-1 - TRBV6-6 CASSPPGDNEQFF TGTGCCAGCAGTCCCCCAGGGGACAATGAGCAGTTCTTC
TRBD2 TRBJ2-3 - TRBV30 CAWSLTSGGDTQYF TGTGCCTGGAGCCTGACTAGCGGGGGAGATACGCAGTATTTT
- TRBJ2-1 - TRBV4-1 CASSYNEGNEQFF TGCGCCAGCAGCTACAACGAAGGGAATGAGCAGTTCTTC
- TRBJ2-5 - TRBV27 CASSLSGPRETQYF TGTGCCAGCAGTTTATCGGGGCCCAGAGAGACCCAGTACTTC
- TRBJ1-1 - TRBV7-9 CASKDGTEAFF TGTGCCAGCAAGGACGGGACAGAAGCTTTCTTT
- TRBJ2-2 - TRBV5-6 CASSPGTPTGELFF TGTGCCAGCAGCCCCGGGACACCCACCGGGGAGCTGTTTTTT
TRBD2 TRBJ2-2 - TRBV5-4 CASSSPEERGGPGELFF TGTGCCAGCAGCTCGCCGGAGGAGCGGGGGGGCCCCGGGGAGCTGTTTTTT
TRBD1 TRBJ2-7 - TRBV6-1 CASSADRGLNEQYF TGTGCCAGCAGTGCTGACAGGGGGCTGAACGAGCAGTACTTC
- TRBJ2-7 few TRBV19 CATGDGYEQYF TGTGCCACCGGGGACGGCTACGAGCAGTACTTC
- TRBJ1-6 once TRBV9 CASSATEDNSPLHF TGTGCCAGCAGCGCCACAGAAGATAATTCACCCCTCCACTTT
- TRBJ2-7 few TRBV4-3 CASSQGSGYEQYF TGCGCCAGCAGCCAAGGGTCAGGTTACGAGCAGTACTTC
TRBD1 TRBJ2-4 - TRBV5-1 CASSPDRVDKNIQYF TGCGCCAGCAGCCCGGACAGGGTCGACAAAAACATTCAGTACTTC
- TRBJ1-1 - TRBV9 CASSVGPLTEAFF TGTGCCAGCAGCGTAGGACCCTTAACTGAAGCTTTCTTT